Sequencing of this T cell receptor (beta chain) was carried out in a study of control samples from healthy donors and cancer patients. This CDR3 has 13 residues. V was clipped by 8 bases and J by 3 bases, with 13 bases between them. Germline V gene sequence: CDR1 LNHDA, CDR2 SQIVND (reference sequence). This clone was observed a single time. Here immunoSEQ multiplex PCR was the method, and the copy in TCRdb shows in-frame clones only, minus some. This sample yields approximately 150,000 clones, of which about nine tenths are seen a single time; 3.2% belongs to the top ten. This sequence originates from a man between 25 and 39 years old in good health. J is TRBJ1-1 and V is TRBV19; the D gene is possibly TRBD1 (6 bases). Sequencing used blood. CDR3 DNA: TGTGCCAGTGGGGGGGGCCGGTACACTGAAGCTTTCTTT. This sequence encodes CASGGGRYTEAFF. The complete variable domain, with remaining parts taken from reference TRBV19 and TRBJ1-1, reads DGGITQSPKYLFRKEGQNVTLSCEQNLNHDAMYWYRQDPGQGLRLIYYSQIVNDFQKGDIAEGYSVSREKKESFPLTVTSAQKNPTAFYLCASGGGRYTEAFFGQGTRLTVV.